Presented here are 28 T cell receptor beta chains from one specimen sequenced in a study of T-cell memory formation after mild COVID-19. TCRdb reprocessed the 5' RACE reads via MiXCR and lists one record per CDR3 protein. Of more than 150,000 distinct CDR3 sequences in the sample, 11% are singletons; the top ten hold approximately 4%. Input material: PBMCs or a T cell subset sorted from them (not recorded which). These receptors were obtained from a man between 18 and 29 years old who had mild COVID-19 (a few samples of this study predate the infection). Cell type and time point are not known.

The chain has TRBV11-1 and TRBJ1-1; TRBD1 aligns across 8 bases. This CDR3 has 14 amino acids. Unmatched junction bases numbered 6, after V lost 5 bases and J lost 4 bases. Germline CDR1 reads SGHAT; CDR2 reads FQDESV (reference sequence). Here the CDR3 reads CASSRDRGTTEAFF. The CDR3 bases are TGTGCCAGCAGCCGTGACAGGGGCACCACTGAAGCTTTCTTT.

The chain employs TRBV6-1 and TRBJ2-1; 10 bases line up with TRBD1. Germline values: CDR1 MNHNS, CDR2 SASEGT. This CDR3 is 14 amino acids long. The V gene end was trimmed by 4 bases and the J gene end by 5 bases; junction bases not matched to a gene: 2. Written as DNA, the CDR3 is TGTGCCAGCAGTGCCGGGACAGGGGACAATGAGCAGTTCTTC. As protein: CASSAGTGDNEQFF.

Details on this clonotype: The junction does not match germline at one end; this may be a read error. V gene TRBV18 combines with J gene TRBJ2-1; 10 nucleotides match TRBD1. The germline V gene has CDR1 KGHSH and CDR2 LQKENI. The CDR3 extends over 13 amino acids. The CDR3 loop reads CASSPPDRGRVLF. The CDR3 bases are TGTGCCAGCTCACCACCAGACAGGGGGCGCGTCCTCTTC.

Ten or more counts support this clonotype. The chain couples TRBV6-2 or TRBV6-3 to TRBJ2-1, with a weak D call TRBD2 (5 bases). The CDR3 covers 11 residues. Germline CDR1 is MNHEY and CDR2 is SVGEGT. Trimming removed 5 bases from V and 8 bases from J, with 7 bases in between. CDR3: CASSEGYEQFF. As DNA, the CDR3 is TGTGCCAGCAGTGAGGGCTATGAGCAGTTCTTC.

The V call is TRBV12-3 or TRBV12-4, the J call TRBJ2-2; D possibly uses TRBD1 or TRBD2 (6 bases each). V lost 4 bases to trimming and J lost 1 base, with 10 bases between them. The CDR3 runs to 15 residues. The CDR3 loop is CASSWGARNTGELFF. The CDR3 nucleotides read TGTGCCAGCAGTTGGGGGGCTAGGAACACCGGGGAGCTGTTTTTT.

The V call is TRBV20-1, the J call TRBJ1-5, with D hard to call. V was trimmed by 4 bases and J by 16 bases, leaving 26 bases between them. Per the germline V gene, CDR1 is DFQATT and CDR2 is SNEGSKA (reference sequence). The CDR3 sequence is 14 residues long. CDR3 sequence reads: CSATARGLLATTHF. The CDR3 DNA reads as TGCAGTGCTACCGCTAGAGGATTACTAGCGACAACCCATTTT.

This clonotype appeared many times. This chain joins TRBV4-1 and TRBJ2-3; TRBD2 matches 10 bases. The V and J ends lost 4 bases and 0 bases, in that order; junction bases with no gene match: 4. Germline V gene data show CDR1 as MGHRA and CDR2 as YSYEKL. The CDR3 length is 16 residues. This chain's CDR3 is CASSPVGLASTDTQYF. Here the CDR3 DNA reads TGCGCCAGCAGCCCAGTGGGACTAGCGAGCACAGATACGCAGTATTTT.

This clonotype was found many times. CDR3 amino acids: CASSRDRHETQYF. DNA for the CDR3: TGCGCCAGCAGCCGGGACAGGCATGAGACCCAGTACTTC. The chain has TRBV5-1 and TRBJ2-5; TRBD1 matches 8 bases. V trimming: 4 bases; J trimming: 5 bases; junction bases outside the gene matches: 4. This CDR3 is 13 amino acids long. CDR1 is SGHRS and CDR2 is YFSETQ in the germline V gene. The full variable domain, with the rest looked up from reference TRBV5-1 and TRBJ2-5, is KAGVTQTPRYLIKTRGQQVTLSCSPISGHRSVSWYQQTPGQGLQFLFEYFSETQRNKGNFPGRFSGRQFSNSRSEMNVSTLELGDSALYLCASSRDRHETQYFGPGTRLLVL.

V and J are TRBV4-2 and TRBJ2-7; TRBD2 matches at 8 bases. J was trimmed by 4 bases and V by 4 bases; bases with no gene match: 6. CDR3 length: 14 residues. Germline-derived CDR1 and CDR2 are LGHNA and YNFKEQ. CDR3 sequence reads: CASSPRGGIYEQYF. CDR3 bases: TGTGCCAGCAGCCCACGGGGGGGCATATACGAGCAGTACTTC.

This clonotype turned up a few times. The chain carries TRBV5-1 and TRBJ2-3; 7 bases are a match to TRBD1. The V and J ends lost 4 bases and 4 bases, in that order; junction bases with no gene match: 9. CDR3 size: 15 residues. The germline V gene encodes CDR1 SGHRS and CDR2 YFSETQ. CDR3 protein: CASSLFDRDPDTQYF. The CDR3 DNA follows: TGCGCCAGCAGCCTATTTGACAGGGATCCAGATACGCAGTATTTT.

About this clonotype itself: The junction departs from the called germline gene at one end, perhaps through a read error. V is TRBV5-1 and J is TRBJ2-1; 13 nucleotides agree with TRBD2. CDR3 length: 15 residues. The germline CDR1 and CDR2 sequences are SGHRS and YFSETQ. CDR3 protein: CASSLATSGGQEQLF. The CDR3 DNA reads as TGCGCCAGCAGCTTGGCGACTAGCGGGGGGCAGGAGCAGTTATTC.

This chain connects TRBV7-2 to TRBJ1-2; 10 nucleotides line up with TRBD1. Germline V gene sequence: CDR1 SGHTA, CDR2 FQGNSA. The J segment lost 4 bases and the V segment lost 3 bases, leaving 5 bases of the junction unmatched. The CDR3 consists of 15 residues. The CDR3 nucleotides read TGTGCCAGCAGCTTCGACAGGGGGCGCGGCTATGGCTACACCTTC. Translated: CASSFDRGRGYGYTF.

The J gene is TRBJ2-7, the V gene TRBV30, with D possibly being TRBD1 (6 bases). Trimming pared 5 bases from V and 4 bases from J, leaving 12 bases between. The germline V gene has CDR1 GTSNPN and CDR2 SVGIG (reference sequence). This CDR3 region has 12 residues. As DNA, the CDR3 is TGTGCCTGGGGCCGGGACACTTACGAGCAGTACTTC. As protein: CAWGRDTYEQYF.

This clonotype was counted at least ten times. V and J are TRBV5-1 and TRBJ2-7, with a possible D match to TRBD1 (6 bases). Germline CDR1 reads SGHRS; CDR2 reads YFSETQ. The length of the CDR3 is 17 residues. V was shortened by 3 bases and J by 10 bases, with 29 bases between the two germline ends. The CDR3 is CASSWETGGYARIIQYF. The CDR3 DNA reads as TGCGCCAGCAGCTGGGAGACAGGCGGATACGCCCGTATTATCCAGTACTTC.

J is TRBJ1-2 and V is TRBV7-2; D gene unclear. V was pared by 1 base and J by 2 bases, with 8 bases between. The CDR3 is 14 amino acids. Per the germline V gene, CDR1 is SGHTA and CDR2 is FQGNSA. The CDR3 is CASSLVLGNYGYTF. CDR3 coding DNA: TGTGCCAGCAGCTTAGTTCTGGGAAACTATGGCTACACCTTC.

A few counts support this clonotype. The CDR3 region has the DNA TGTGCCGGAAGGGGTACGATTTACACTGAAGCTTTCTTT. Its translation is CAGRGTIYTEAFF. The chain carries TRBV12-3 or TRBV12-4 and TRBJ1-1; D is possibly TRBD1 (5 bases). Trimming stripped 11 bases from V and 3 bases from J, with 16 bases between. There are 13 residues in the CDR3.

In its sample, this clonotype was seen a few times. This sequence joins TRBV5-1 and TRBJ2-7, with D possibly being TRBD1 (5 bases). Deletions cut 4 bases from V and 0 bases from J, with 11 bases between. The germline gives CDR1 SGHRS, CDR2 YFSETQ. This CDR3 is 14 amino acids long. The CDR3, as DNA: TGCGCCAGCAGCCCTGACAGTAGCTCCTACGAGCAGTACTTC. Translation gives CASSPDSSSYEQYF.

This clonotype has ten or more counts. The V and J genes are TRBV3-1 and TRBJ2-5; D may be TRBD1 (6 bases). The CDR3 length is 16 residues. Looked up from germline, CDR1 is LGHDT and CDR2 is YNNKEL (reference sequence). The germline V and J ends were trimmed by 5 bases and 1 base, with 17 bases remaining between them. The CDR3: CASSARGHSPQETQYF. In DNA, the CDR3 is TGTGCCAGCAGCGCCCGGGGACACTCTCCCCAAGAGACCCAGTACTTC.

This clonotype has more than one count but fewer than ten. CDR3 coding DNA: TGCGCCAGCAGCCAAGATATGAGACAGGGGTCCTATGGCTACACCTTC. Its protein is CASSQDMRQGSYGYTF. The chain recombines TRBV4-3 with TRBJ1-2; 8 positions match TRBD1. The CDR3 covers 16 residues. Germline loops: CDR1 LGHNA, CDR2 YSLEER. The V and J ends lost 0 bases and 4 bases, in that order; junction bases with no gene match: 7.

A few counts support this clonotype. The V and J genes are TRBV6-6 and TRBJ2-3; 11 nucleotides line up with TRBD1. CDR3 length: 14 amino acids. J gave up 8 bases and V 6 bases, and 7 bases lay outside the gene matches. Germline values: CDR1 MNHNY, CDR2 SVGAGI (reference sequence). This CDR3 is CASSRYGQGATQYF. CDR3 nucleotides: TGTGCCAGCAGCCGATATGGACAGGGGGCTACGCAGTATTTT.

The chain employs TRBV15 and TRBJ2-7; D may be TRBD1 (5 bases). V shed 5 bases and J shed 6 bases, with 17 bases lying between them. Germline loops: CDR1 LNHNV, CDR2 YYDKDF (reference sequence). The CDR3 contains 14 residues. CDR3 protein: CATSLLEQGSEQYF. The CDR3 region has the DNA TGTGCCACCAGCCTCCTCGAGCAGGGCTCCGAGCAGTACTTC.

This clonotype was counted at least ten times. This chain links TRBV18 with TRBJ2-7, with D uncertain. Germline CDR1 and CDR2: KGHSH and LQKENI. V was trimmed by 0 bases and J by 4 bases, leaving 4 bases between them. The CDR3 totals 12 residues. CDR3 nucleotides: TGTGCCAGCTCACCACCGGGGTACGAGCAGTACTTC. It is translated as CASSPPGYEQYF. Supplemented by reference TRBV18 and TRBJ2-7, the full variable domain reads NAGVMQNPRHLVRRRGQEARLRCSPMKGHSHVYWYRQLPEEGLKFMVYLQKENIIDESGMPKERFSAEFPKEGPSILRIQQVVRGDSAAYFCASSPPGYEQYFGPGTRLTVT.

This clonotype showed up just a few times. The V and J genes are TRBV7-9 and TRBJ2-3; 10 nucleotides agree with TRBD1. CDR1 is SEHNR and CDR2 is FQNEAQ in the germline V gene (reference sequence). This CDR3 is 19 amino acids long. V gave up 5 bases and J gave up 4 bases; unmatched junction bases: 18. CDR3 residues: CASSPAGPGQGSLADTQYF. DNA of the CDR3: TGTGCCAGCAGCCCCGCGGGCCCGGGACAGGGGTCCCTTGCAGATACGCAGTATTTT.

In its sample, this clonotype was seen many times. This chain connects TRBV2 to TRBJ2-1; D unclear. V was trimmed by 6 bases and J by 0 bases, leaving 12 bases between them. CDR1 and CDR2 (germline): SNHLY, FYNNEI. The CDR3 is made up of 15 amino acids. In DNA, the CDR3 is TGTGCCAGCAGGGGTGGGTTCCTCTCCTACAATGAGCAGTTCTTC. The encoded protein is CASRGGFLSYNEQFF.

The gene calls are TRBV20-1 and TRBJ1-1; D is ambiguous. Trimming cost V 0 bases and J 2 bases, with 10 bases left between them. CDR3 length equals 14 residues. Germline CDR1 is DFQATT and CDR2 is SNEGSKA (reference sequence). In DNA, the CDR3 is TGCAGTGCTAGAGATTTCGCGGTTAACACTGAAGCTTTCTTT. It encodes CSARDFAVNTEAFF.

The chain joins TRBV3-1 to TRBJ2-7; D perhaps matches TRBD1 (7 bases). The V gene lost 2 bases and the J gene lost 6 bases, with 8 bases spanning the gap. Germline V CDR1 and CDR2: LGHDT, YNNKEL (reference sequence). The CDR3 contains 12 residues. This CDR3 is CASSQQGGEQYV. CDR3 DNA sequence: TGTGCCAGCAGCCAACAGGGGGGCGAGCAGTACGTC.

This clonotype was counted at least ten times. The chain combines TRBV4-2 with TRBJ1-5; D unresolved. Trimming pared 5 bases from V and 7 bases from J, leaving 18 bases between. In germline, CDR1 is LGHNA, CDR2 YNFKEQ. The CDR3 totals 15 residues. The CDR3 DNA sequence: TGTGCCAGCAGCGTTGAGACTTGGGGTTGGCAGCCCCAGCATTTT. The encoded protein is CASSVETWGWQPQHF.

There are many counts of this clonotype. The gene calls are TRBV20-1 and TRBJ2-1; 12 nucleotides align to TRBD2. Germline V gives CDR1 DFQATT, CDR2 SNEGSKA (reference sequence). The CDR3 contains 14 residues. The trim removed 6 bases at V and 5 bases at J, leaving 5 bases unmatched. The CDR3 sequence is CSAVLAGGHNEQFF. The DNA for the CDR3 is TGCAGTGCAGTACTAGCGGGGGGCCACAATGAGCAGTTCTTC.